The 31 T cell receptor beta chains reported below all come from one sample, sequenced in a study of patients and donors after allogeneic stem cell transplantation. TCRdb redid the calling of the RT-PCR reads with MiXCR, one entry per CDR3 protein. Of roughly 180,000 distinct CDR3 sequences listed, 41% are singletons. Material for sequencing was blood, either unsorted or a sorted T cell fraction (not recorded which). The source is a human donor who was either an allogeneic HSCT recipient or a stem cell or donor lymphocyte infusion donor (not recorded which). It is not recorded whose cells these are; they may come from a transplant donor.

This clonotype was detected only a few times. As DNA, the CDR3 is TGTGCCAGCAGGGTTTCGGGGAACACTGAAGCTTTCTTT. Its protein is CASRVSGNTEAFF. The chain combines TRBV6-2 or TRBV6-3 with TRBJ1-1; D remains ambiguous. Germline CDR1 reads MNHEY; CDR2 reads SVGEGT. The length of the CDR3 is 13 residues. V gave up 6 bases and J gave up 1 base, with 9 bases separating them.

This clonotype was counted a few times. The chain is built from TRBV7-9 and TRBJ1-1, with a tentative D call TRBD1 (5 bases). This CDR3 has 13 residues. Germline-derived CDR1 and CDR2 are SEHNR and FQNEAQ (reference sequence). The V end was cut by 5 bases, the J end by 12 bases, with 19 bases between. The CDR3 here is CASSRGEQMGSFF. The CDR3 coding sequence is TGTGCCAGCAGCCGAGGGGAACAGATGGGGTCTTTCTTT.

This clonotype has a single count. The CDR3 here is CASSTTHSGWSTDTQYF. The CDR3 region has the DNA TGTGCCAGCAGTACCACTCATAGCGGATGGAGCACAGATACGCAGTATTTT. The rearrangement uses TRBV6-5 and TRBJ2-3, with D maybe TRBD2 (6 bases). This CDR3 region has 17 residues. Between the trimmed V and J ends, which lost 5 bases and 0 bases, there was a span of 18 bases. Germline values: CDR1 MNHEY, CDR2 SVGAGI.

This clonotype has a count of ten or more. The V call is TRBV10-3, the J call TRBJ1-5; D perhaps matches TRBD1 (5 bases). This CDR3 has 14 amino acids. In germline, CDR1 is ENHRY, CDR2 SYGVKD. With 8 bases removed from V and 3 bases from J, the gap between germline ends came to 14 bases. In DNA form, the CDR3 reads TGTGCCATCGGGTGGACGGGGCCCAATCAGCCCCAGCATTTT. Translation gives CAIGWTGPNQPQHF.

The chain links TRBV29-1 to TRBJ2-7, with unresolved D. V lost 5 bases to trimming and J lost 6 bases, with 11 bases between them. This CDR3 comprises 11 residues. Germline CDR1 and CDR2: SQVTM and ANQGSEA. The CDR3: CSVQYYIEQYF. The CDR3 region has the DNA TGCAGCGTTCAATACTACATCGAGCAGTACTTC.

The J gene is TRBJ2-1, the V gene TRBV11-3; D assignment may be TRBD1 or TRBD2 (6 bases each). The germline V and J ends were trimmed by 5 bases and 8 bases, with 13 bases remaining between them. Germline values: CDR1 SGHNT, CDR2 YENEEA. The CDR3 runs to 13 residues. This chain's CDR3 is CASSPSGADEQFF. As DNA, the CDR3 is TGTGCCAGCAGCCCATCGGGGGCGGATGAGCAGTTCTTC.

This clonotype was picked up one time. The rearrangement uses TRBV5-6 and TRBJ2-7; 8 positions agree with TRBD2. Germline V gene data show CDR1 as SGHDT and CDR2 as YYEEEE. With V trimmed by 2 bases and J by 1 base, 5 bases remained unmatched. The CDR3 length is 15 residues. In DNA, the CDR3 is TGTGCCAGCAGCTTCCCCGGGACTAGTTCCTACGAGCAGTACTTC. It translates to CASSFPGTSSYEQYF.

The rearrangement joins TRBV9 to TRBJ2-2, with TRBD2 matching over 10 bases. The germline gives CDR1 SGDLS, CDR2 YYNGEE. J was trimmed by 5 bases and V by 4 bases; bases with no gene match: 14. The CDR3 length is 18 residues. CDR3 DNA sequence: TGTGCCAGCAGCTCCGGCCGACTAGCGGGTGGCGGGACCGGGGAGCTGTTTTTT. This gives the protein CASSSGRLAGGGTGELFF.

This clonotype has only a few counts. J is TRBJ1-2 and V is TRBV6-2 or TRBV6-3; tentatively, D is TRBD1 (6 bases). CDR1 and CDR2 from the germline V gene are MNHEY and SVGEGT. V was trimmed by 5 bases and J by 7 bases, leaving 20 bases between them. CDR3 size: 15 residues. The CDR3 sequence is CASSPYLAQGLGYTF. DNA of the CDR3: TGTGCCAGCAGTCCATACCTCGCACAGGGACTTGGCTACACCTTC.

CDR3 sequence (DNA): TGTGCCAGCAGCTTAGAGGTTAGCTACACCTTC. Its translation: CASSLEVSYTF. The rearrangement joins TRBV7-2 to TRBJ1-2; D not resolved. Trimming cost V 1 base and J 9 bases, with 6 bases left between them. The CDR3 runs 11 residues. Germline CDR1 is SGHTA and CDR2 is FQGNSA.

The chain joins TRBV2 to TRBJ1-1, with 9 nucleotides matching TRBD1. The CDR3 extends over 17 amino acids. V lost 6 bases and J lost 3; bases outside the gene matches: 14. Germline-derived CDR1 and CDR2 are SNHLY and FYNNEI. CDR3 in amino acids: CASSAAGTGLQDTEAFF. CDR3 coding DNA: TGTGCCAGCAGCGCCGCCGGGACAGGGTTACAGGACACTGAAGCTTTCTTT. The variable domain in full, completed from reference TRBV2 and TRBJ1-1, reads EPEVTQTPSHQVTQMGQEVILRCVPISNHLYFYWYRQILGQKVEFLVSFYNNEISEKSEIFDDQFSVERPDGSNFTLKIRSTKLEDSAMYFCASSAAGTGLQDTEAFFGQGTRLTVV.

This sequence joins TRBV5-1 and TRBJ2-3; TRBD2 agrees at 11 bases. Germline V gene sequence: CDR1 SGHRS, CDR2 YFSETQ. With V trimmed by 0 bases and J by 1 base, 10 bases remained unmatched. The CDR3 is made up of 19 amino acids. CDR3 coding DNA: TGCGCCAGCAGCTTGGAATTAGCGGGAGGGCCCGGGGGCACAGATACGCAGTATTTT. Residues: CASSLELAGGPGGTDTQYF.

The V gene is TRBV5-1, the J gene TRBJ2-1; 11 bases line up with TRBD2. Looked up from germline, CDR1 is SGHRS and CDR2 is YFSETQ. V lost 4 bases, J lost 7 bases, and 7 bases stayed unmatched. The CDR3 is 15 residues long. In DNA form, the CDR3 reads TGCGCCAGCAGCATACTAGCGGGAGAGTGGAATGAGCAGTTCTTC. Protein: CASSILAGEWNEQFF.

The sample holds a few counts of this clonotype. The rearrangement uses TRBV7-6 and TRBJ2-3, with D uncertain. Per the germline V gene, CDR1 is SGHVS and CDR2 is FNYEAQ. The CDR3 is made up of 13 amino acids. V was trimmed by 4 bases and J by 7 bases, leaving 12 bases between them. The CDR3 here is CASSSRLTHTQYF. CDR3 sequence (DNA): TGTGCCAGCAGCTCACGACTTACCCATACGCAGTATTTT.

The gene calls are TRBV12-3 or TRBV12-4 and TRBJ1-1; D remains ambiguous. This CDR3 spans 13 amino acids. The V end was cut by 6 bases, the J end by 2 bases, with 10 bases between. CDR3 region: CASSRSINTEAFF. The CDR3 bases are TGTGCCAGCAGCCGTTCTATAAACACTGAAGCTTTCTTT.

CDR3 nucleotides: TGCAGTGCTAGAGATCGACGGGAGGTGACCGGGGAGCTGTTTTTT. It is translated as CSARDRREVTGELFF. This chain connects TRBV20-1 to TRBJ2-2; 7 bases match TRBD2. Losses at the gene ends were 0 bases for V and 5 bases for J; bases not matched to a gene: 6. The CDR3 is made up of 15 amino acids. CDR1 DFQATT and CDR2 SNEGSKA come from the germline V gene (reference sequence).

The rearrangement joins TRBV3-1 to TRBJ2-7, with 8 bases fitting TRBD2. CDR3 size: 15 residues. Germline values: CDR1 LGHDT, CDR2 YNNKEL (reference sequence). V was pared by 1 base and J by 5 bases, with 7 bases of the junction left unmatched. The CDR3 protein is CASSQVTGGPHEQYF. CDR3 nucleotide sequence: TGTGCCAGCAGCCAAGTAACGGGAGGGCCCCACGAGCAGTACTTC.

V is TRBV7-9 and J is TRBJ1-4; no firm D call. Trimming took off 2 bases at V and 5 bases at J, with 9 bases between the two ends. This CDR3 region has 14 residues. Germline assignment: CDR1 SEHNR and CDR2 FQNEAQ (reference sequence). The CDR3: CASSLNSLNEKLFF. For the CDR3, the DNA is TGTGCCAGCAGCTTAAACAGTCTCAATGAAAAACTGTTTTTT.

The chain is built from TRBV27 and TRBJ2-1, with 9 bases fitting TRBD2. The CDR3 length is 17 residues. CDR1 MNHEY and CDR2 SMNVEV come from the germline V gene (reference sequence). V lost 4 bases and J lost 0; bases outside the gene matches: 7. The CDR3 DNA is TGTGCCAGCAGTTCCGTTAGCGGGAGAGACTCCTACAATGAGCAGTTCTTC. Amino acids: CASSSVSGRDSYNEQFF.

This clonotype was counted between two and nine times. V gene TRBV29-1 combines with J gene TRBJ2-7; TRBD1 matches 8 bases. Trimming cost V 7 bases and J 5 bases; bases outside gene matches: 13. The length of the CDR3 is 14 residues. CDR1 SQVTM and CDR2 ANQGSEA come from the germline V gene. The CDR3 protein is CSAHLTGERDEQYF. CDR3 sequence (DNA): TGCAGCGCCCACCTGACAGGGGAAAGGGACGAGCAGTACTTC.

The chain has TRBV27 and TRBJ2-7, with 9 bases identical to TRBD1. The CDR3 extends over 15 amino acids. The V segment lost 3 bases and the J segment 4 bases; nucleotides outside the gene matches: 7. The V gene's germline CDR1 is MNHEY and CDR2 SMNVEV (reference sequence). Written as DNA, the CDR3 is TGTGCCAGCAGTTTGGGACAGGGAAGGAATTACGAGCAGTACTTC. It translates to CASSLGQGRNYEQYF.

The CDR3 spells CAWSNYEQYF. The CDR3 DNA reads as TGTGCCTGGAGTAACTACGAGCAGTACTTC. This chain uses TRBV30 with TRBJ2-7; D is uncertain. Germline CDR1 GTSNPN, CDR2 SVGIG (reference sequence). With 2 bases removed from V and 3 bases from J, the gap between germline ends came to 2 bases. The CDR3 consists of 10 residues.

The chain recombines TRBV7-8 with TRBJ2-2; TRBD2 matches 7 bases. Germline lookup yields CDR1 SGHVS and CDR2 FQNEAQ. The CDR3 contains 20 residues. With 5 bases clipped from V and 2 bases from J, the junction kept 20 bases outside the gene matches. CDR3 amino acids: CASSPFAAGGRPLNTGELFF. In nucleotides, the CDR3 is TGTGCCAGCAGCCCCTTTGCTGCTGGCGGGAGACCTCTAAACACCGGGGAGCTGTTTTTT.

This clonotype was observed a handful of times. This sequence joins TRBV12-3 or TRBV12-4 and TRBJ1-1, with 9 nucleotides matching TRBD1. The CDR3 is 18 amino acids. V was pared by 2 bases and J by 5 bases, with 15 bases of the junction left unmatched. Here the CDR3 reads CASSLSMGQGGRGTEAFF. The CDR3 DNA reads TGTGCCAGCAGTTTAAGCATGGGACAGGGCGGTAGGGGGACTGAAGCTTTCTTT.

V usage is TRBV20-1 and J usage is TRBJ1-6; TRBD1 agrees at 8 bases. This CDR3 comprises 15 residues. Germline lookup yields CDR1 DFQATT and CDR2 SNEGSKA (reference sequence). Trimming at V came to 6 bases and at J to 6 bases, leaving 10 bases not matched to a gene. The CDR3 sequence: CSAFDRGRSNSPLHF. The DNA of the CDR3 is TGCAGTGCCTTTGACAGGGGAAGATCTAATTCACCCCTCCACTTT.

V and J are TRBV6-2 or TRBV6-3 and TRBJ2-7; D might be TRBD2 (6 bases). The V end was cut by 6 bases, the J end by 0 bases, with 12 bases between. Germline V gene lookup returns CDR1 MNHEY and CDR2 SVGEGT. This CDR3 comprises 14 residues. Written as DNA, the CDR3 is TGTGCCAGCAGCCGGGACGGGAGCTCCTACGAGCAGTACTTC. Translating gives CASSRDGSSYEQYF.

This CDR3 reads CASLTQRGPEAFF. In DNA, the CDR3 is TGTGCCTCCCTAACTCAGAGGGGACCCGAAGCTTTCTTT. This sequence joins TRBV30 and TRBJ1-1; TRBD1 might be the D (5 bases). With 7 bases removed from V and 8 bases from J, the gap between germline ends came to 20 bases. This CDR3 comprises 13 residues. Germline V gene data show CDR1 as GTSNPN and CDR2 as SVGIG (reference sequence).

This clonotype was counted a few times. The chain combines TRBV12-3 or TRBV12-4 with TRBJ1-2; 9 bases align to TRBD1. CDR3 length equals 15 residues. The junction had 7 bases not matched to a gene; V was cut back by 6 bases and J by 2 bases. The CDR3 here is CASSPGGTGNYGYTF. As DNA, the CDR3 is TGTGCCAGCAGCCCTGGAGGGACAGGGAACTATGGCTACACCTTC.

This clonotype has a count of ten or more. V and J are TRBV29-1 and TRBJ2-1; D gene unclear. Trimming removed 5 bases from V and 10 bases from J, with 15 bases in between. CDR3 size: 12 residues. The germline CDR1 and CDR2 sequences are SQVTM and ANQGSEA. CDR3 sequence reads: CSVPRKGGEQFF. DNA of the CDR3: TGCAGCGTTCCGAGAAAGGGTGGAGAGCAGTTCTTC.

CDR3 in amino acids: CASSDRSPTNEKLFF. The CDR3 nucleotides read TGTGCCAGCAGTGACAGGTCCCCAACTAATGAAAAACTGTTTTTT. The rearrangement links TRBV25-1 to TRBJ1-4; no definite D call. The germline CDR1 and CDR2 sequences are MGHDK and SYGVNS. This CDR3 has 15 amino acids. Trimming pared 3 bases from V and 0 bases from J, leaving 8 bases between.

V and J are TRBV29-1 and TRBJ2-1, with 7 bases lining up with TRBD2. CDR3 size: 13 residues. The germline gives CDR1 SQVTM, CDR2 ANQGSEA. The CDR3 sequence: CRNGASGTNEQFF. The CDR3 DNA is TGCAGGAACGGGGCTAGCGGAACCAATGAGCAGTTCTTC.